The sequence of this TCR beta chain was determined in a study of blood T cell repertoires in COVID-19. The table came from immunoSEQ multiplex PCR; TCRdb's copy has only in-frame clones and leaves some out. The sample carries about 64,000 clones, roughly 88% recorded once. The sequencing sample was made of peripheral blood. The source is a woman aged 55-69 years with acute or convalescent COVID-19.

The CDR3 loop reads CASSVQGAGSPLHF. The CDR3, as DNA: TGTGCCAGTAGTGTACAGGGGGCGGGTTCACCCCTCCACTTT. V is TRBV19 and J is TRBJ1-6, with 9 bases matching TRBD1. Germline V CDR1 and CDR2: LNHDA, SQIVND (reference sequence). J gave up 9 bases and V 5 bases, and 5 bases lay outside the gene matches. The CDR3 is made up of 14 amino acids.